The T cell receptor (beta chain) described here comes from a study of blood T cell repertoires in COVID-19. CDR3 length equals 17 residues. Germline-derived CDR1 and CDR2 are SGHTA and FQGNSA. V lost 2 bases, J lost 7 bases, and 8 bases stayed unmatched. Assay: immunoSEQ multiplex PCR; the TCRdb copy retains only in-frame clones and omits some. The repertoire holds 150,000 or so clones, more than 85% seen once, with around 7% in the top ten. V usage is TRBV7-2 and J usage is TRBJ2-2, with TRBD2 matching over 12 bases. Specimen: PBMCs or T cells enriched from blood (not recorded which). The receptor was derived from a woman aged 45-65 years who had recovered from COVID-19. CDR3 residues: CASSLFGLAGSGGELFF. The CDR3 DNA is TGTGCCAGCAGCTTATTTGGACTAGCGGGGTCCGGCGGGGAGCTGTTTTTT.